These 7 T cell receptor beta chains share one sample of origin, sequenced in a study of blood T cell repertoires in COVID-19. Libraries were prepared by immunoSEQ multiplex PCR; TCRdb keeps only in-frame clonotypes and omits some of them. In the table there are roughly 70,000 clones, about four fifths of which are singletons. The material sequenced was peripheral blood. These receptors came from a human donor in a cohort sampled during active COVID-19.

This clone was counted a few times. The chain combines TRBV5-4 with TRBJ1-2; the match to TRBD1 covers 8 bases. V was pared by 3 bases and J by 4 bases, with 2 bases of the junction left unmatched. The CDR3 loop spans 13 amino acids. Germline V gene lookup returns CDR1 SGHNT and CDR2 YYREEE (reference sequence). The CDR3 nucleotides are TGTGCCAGCAGCTCGACAGGGGCCTATGGCTACACCTTC. It codes for CASSSTGAYGYTF. Full variable domain (remainder filled in from reference TRBV5-4 and TRBJ1-2): ETGVTQSPTHLIKTRGQQVTLRCSSQSGHNTVSWYQQALGQGPQFIFQYYREEENGRGNFPPRFSGLQFPNYSSELNVNALELDDSALYLCASSSTGAYGYTFGSGTRLTVV.

The chain is built from TRBV7-9 and TRBJ2-1; no definite D call. The CDR3 runs to 13 residues. Germline CDR1 SEHNR, CDR2 FQNEAQ (reference sequence). V was shortened by 1 base and J by 10 bases, with 11 bases between the two germline ends. In DNA, the CDR3 is TGTGCCAGCAGCTTAGAAGAGGTTTCCGAGCAGTTCTTC. It encodes CASSLEEVSEQFF.

This clone turned up a few times. Relative to the germline gene, one junction end is altered; a read error may explain this. This rearrangement joins TRBV11-2 to TRBJ1-2, with a weak D call TRBD1 (5 bases). This CDR3 spans 17 amino acids. Germline V gene sequence: CDR1 SGHAT, CDR2 FQNNGV. The CDR3 loop is CASNLRGRVGRGNGYTF. CDR3 DNA sequence: TGTGCCAGCAACTTAAGGGGCAGGGTCGGGCGTGGTAATGGCTACACCTTC. The full variable domain, in which reference TRBV11-2 and TRBJ1-2 provide the parts outside the CDR3, is EAGVAQSPRYKIIEKRQSVAFWCNPISGHATLYWYQQILGQGPKLLIQFQNNGVVDDSQLPKDRFSAERLKGVDSTLKIQPAKLEDSAVYLCASNLRGRVGRGNGYTFGSGTRLTVV.

The chain links TRBV24-1 to TRBJ2-7, with D maybe TRBD2 (6 bases). CDR3 size: 15 residues. V was trimmed by 0 bases and J by 2 bases, leaving 10 bases between them. Looked up from germline, CDR1 is KGHDR and CDR2 is SFDVKD. The CDR3 DNA reads as TGTGCCACCAGTGATTTGGGAGGGAGAGCCTACGAGCAGTACTTC. Protein product: CATSDLGGRAYEQYF.

V gene TRBV27 combines with J gene TRBJ1-5; D is unresolved. Trimming took off 5 bases at V and 4 bases at J, with 12 bases between the two ends. Germline V gene lookup returns CDR1 MNHEY and CDR2 SMNVEV (reference sequence). This CDR3 spans 14 amino acids. The CDR3 spells CASSPRRVNQPQHF. For the CDR3, the DNA is TGTGCCAGCAGTCCGAGACGGGTTAATCAGCCCCAGCATTTT.

V usage is TRBV27 and J usage is TRBJ2-7; TRBD2 might be the D (6 bases). The CDR3 covers 15 residues. Trimming left V 3 bases short and J 0 bases short, with 12 bases between. Germline lookup yields CDR1 MNHEY and CDR2 SMNVEV (reference sequence). The CDR3 bases are TGTGCCAGCAGTTTGGCCGGGACTGGCTCCTACGAGCAGTACTTC. Amino acids: CASSLAGTGSYEQYF.

CDR3 coding DNA: TGTGCCACCTCCGACAGGGTCTATGGCTACACCTTC. Its protein is CATSDRVYGYTF. The J gene is TRBJ1-2, the V gene TRBV2; the match to TRBD1 covers 7 bases. The CDR3 extends over 12 amino acids. V lost 10 bases and J lost 4; bases outside the gene matches: 6. Germline V gives CDR1 SNHLY, CDR2 FYNNEI.